The source of this T cell receptor beta chain is a study of shared clonotypes between healthy human individuals (dated by TCRdb to about 2020). At the level of the whole study: The cohort comprised a couple of women and a few men aged 18 to 49 years. For each donor, CD4 naive and CD4 memory were each given three plates, CD8 naive was given two plates, and CD8 memory was given one plate. To estimate repertoire size and how much clonotypes are shared between individuals, the study performed deep sequencing of blood TCR repertoires from about five healthy adults. Libraries were prepared and TCR repertoires were sequenced by different laboratories using diverse techniques, in order to increase sequencing depth and limit assay-specific biases. Leukapheresis yielded between about 0.85 and 9.5 billion PBMCs per donor.

CD8 naive samples were obtained by positive selection for CCR7 among CD45RO-negative cells, yielding a CD45RA+CCR7+ population from which TemRA cells were excluded. The donors were healthy, HIV-negative adults with no recently reported acute infections or vaccinations. Every donor was a Caucasian adult residing in Nashville, Tennessee, USA. After blood collection by leukapheresis, PBMCs were isolated using Ficoll-Histopaque density gradient centrifugation and then cryopreserved in the vapor phase of liquid nitrogen. Analytical flow cytometry was used to check the purity and quantity of every magnetically sorted T cell population. Genomic DNA was isolated from each sorted fraction and quantified by UV absorbance on a Nanodrop 2000c. Points the paper makes about the study in general: Only blood was sampled, and tissue TCR repertoires likely differ from those in blood. Because the study included a small number of donors, the genetic and exposure-history diversity represented was limited. Pairwise subsampling indicated that sequencing depth was expected to affect the degree of clonotype sharing among donors. Estimated clonotype richness was generally larger for naive than for memory subsets. When a few donors were compared, the shared fraction of clonotypes was around 5% for naive CD4, 3.5% to 4% for naive CD8, roughly 2.5% for memory CD4, and 0.3% to 0.5% for memory CD8. Incomplete sequencing was indicated by rarefaction of sorted-subset datasets, despite the large sequencing depth. Clonotypes shared by all four sorted-subset donors showed higher generation probabilities than non-shared clonotypes.

In the germline V gene (reference sequence), CDR1 corresponds to SEHNR and CDR2 to FQNEAQ. The CDR3 runs 17 residues from the cysteine to the phenylalanine. Only the CDR3 portion is preserved as DNA: 51 bases, with reading frame beginning at the first base. V is cut back by 3 bases and J by 4 bases, with 11 bases in the junction unmatched. TCR CDR3 regions were amplified from genomic DNA by multiplex PCR using the deep immunoSEQ assay. Extracted genomic DNA from each cell subset was spread evenly across all wells of several immunoSEQ 96-well plates, with each plate serving as a replicate. For sorted subsets, roughly 200 ng of genomic DNA, equivalent to around 29,000 T cell genomes, went into each replicate PCR. Purified libraries were measured with a Qubit 3.0 fluorometer, size-checked on a Bioanalyzer 2100, and measured again with the KAPA Library Quantification kit. A separate single-read 150-cycle Illumina NextSeq 550 flow cell was used to sequence each immunoSEQ 96-well plate. In the source study's methods: Because the immunoSEQ output included only junctional sequences and no quality scores, the filtering could not be the same as the filtering used for full-length reads. To assign V/J genes and CDR3, sequences were annotated against IMGT germline references using PyIR, a Python wrapper for IgBLAST v1.9. Reads were removed for weak V/J assignments (E-value above 1e-6), missing CDR3, stop codons, out-of-frame junctions, or ambiguous translated residues. V3J clonotypes were defined by identical inferred V gene, J gene, and CDR3 amino acid sequence. The percentage overlap between two repertoires was calculated by dividing the number of shared unique clonotypes by the size of the smaller repertoire. RTK rarefaction, the Chao1 estimator, and Recon v2.1 estimates of unobserved clonotypes were used to assess repertoire richness. For all TCRbeta clonotypes obtained by the gDNA method from four donors, generation probabilities were computed with OLGA. The clones in this table, taken by TCRdb from immuneACCESS, are in-frame only. Not every clone is retained; where verified, under half of the shortfall comes from an unresolved V gene, and the cause of the rest is unknown. That table gives V, J and clone size, and the DNA gave D and trimming. The sample records about 2 million clones, about 95% of which are singletons. The ten largest clones capture 1% to 1.3% of the sample.

Concerning this clone itself: Its antigen remains undetermined. Per-base quality was not reported, and no clone a single base away is much larger than it.

This sequence originates from a man younger than 30 in good health. The specimen sequenced was naive CD8+ T cells sorted from blood. Sample cell subset or site, as interpreted from the label and publication: CD45RA+CCR7+. Here the chain combines TRBV7-9 and TRBJ2-1; 8 of the junction bases match TRBD2. The sequenced DNA is TGTGCCAGCAGCTTTGGAGCGGGAGCCCCCTCATACAATGAGCAGTTCTTC. Its protein product is CASSFGAGAPSYNEQFF.